These 29 T cell receptor beta chains originate from one sample sequenced in a study of T cell repertoires in cytomegalovirus infection. Via MiXCR, TCRdb re-called the reads, giving one row per CDR3 protein. This table holds approximately 200,000 distinct CDR3 sequences, roughly 27% found once. The sample comprised PBMCs. Source of these receptors: a human donor in good health (CMV status not recorded). Some clones in this sample may be carry-over from other donors' samples.

This clonotype was seen more than once but under ten times. V is TRBV7-3 and J is TRBJ1-1; D not certain. The CDR3 sequence is 15 residues long. The germline V gene has CDR1 SGHTA and CDR2 FQGTGA. The V end lost 5 bases, the J end lost 2 bases, and 15 bases lay between the germline ends. The CDR3 sequence is CASSPQGEDNTEAFF. The CDR3 nucleotides read TGTGCCAGCAGCCCCCAAGGTGAGGATAACACTGAAGCTTTCTTT.

This clonotype was seen a few times. The J gene is TRBJ2-3, the V gene TRBV7-9, with 11 bases matching TRBD1. Germline V gene sequence: CDR1 SEHNR, CDR2 FQNEAQ (reference sequence). This CDR3 has 18 amino acids. J lost 3 bases, V lost 4 bases, and 12 bases had no gene match. CDR3 nucleotides: TGTGCCAGCAGCTCCGGACAGGGGGCCTGGGTAAGGACAGATACGCAGTATTTT. It specifies CASSSGQGAWVRTDTQYF.

This clonotype has only a few counts. V gene TRBV7-9 combines with J gene TRBJ1-6; 11 nucleotides agree with TRBD1. The J segment lost 9 bases and the V segment lost 5 bases, leaving 6 bases of the junction unmatched. The CDR3 runs to 15 residues. Germline CDR1 reads SEHNR; CDR2 reads FQNEAQ (reference sequence). This CDR3 is CASSVSGTGGSPLHF. DNA for the CDR3: TGTGCCAGCAGCGTGTCCGGGACAGGGGGTTCACCCCTCCACTTT. The whole variable domain, filled in from reference TRBV7-9 and TRBJ1-6, reads DTGVSQNPRHKITKRGQNVTFRCDPISEHNRLYWYRQTLGQGPEFLTYFQNEAQLEKSRLLSDRFSAERPKGSFSTLEIQRTEQGDSAMYLCASSVSGTGGSPLHFGNGTRLTVT.

This clonotype was observed a few times. The gene calls are TRBV12-3 or TRBV12-4 and TRBJ1-2, with D uncertain. Trimming took off 6 bases at V and 0 bases at J, with 11 bases between the two ends. The CDR3 spans 14 residues. DNA of the CDR3: TGTGCCAGCAGCCCGACGGAGACTAACTATGGCTACACCTTC. As protein: CASSPTETNYGYTF.

The V and J genes are TRBV10-3 and TRBJ1-1, with D perhaps TRBD1 (6 bases). Germline CDR1 is ENHRY and CDR2 is SYGVKD. Between the trimmed V and J ends, which lost 6 bases and 6 bases, there was a span of 11 bases. The CDR3 covers 12 residues. The CDR3 DNA is TGTGCCATCAGGGATGGACAGCCTGAAGCTTTCTTT. Translated, it gives CAIRDGQPEAFF.

The rearrangement uses TRBV19 and TRBJ1-5, with D possibly matching TRBD1 (6 bases). V was clipped by 4 bases and J by 1 base, with 14 bases between them. Germline CDR1 LNHDA, CDR2 SQIVND (reference sequence). The CDR3 runs to 16 residues. CDR3 region: CASSTIRTVSNQPQHF. DNA of the CDR3: TGTGCCAGTAGTACCATAAGGACAGTCAGCAATCAGCCCCAGCATTTT.

This clonotype was seen more than once but under ten times. The chain recombines TRBV12-3 or TRBV12-4 with TRBJ1-2; no clear D gene. This CDR3 is built from 15 residues. Trimming removed 4 bases from V and 1 base from J, with 13 bases in between. CDR3: CASSSRQPLNYGYTF. DNA of the CDR3: TGTGCCAGCAGTTCTCGGCAGCCCCTTAACTATGGCTACACCTTC.

This clonotype turned up a few times. Relative to the germline gene, one junction end is altered; a read error may explain this. The rearrangement links TRBV7-7 to TRBJ2-1; possibly TRBD2 for D (6 bases). Germline CDR1 SSHAT, CDR2 FNYEAQ (reference sequence). The CDR3 loop spans 14 amino acids. The CDR3 protein is CASSSLTGRNEQFF. As DNA, the CDR3 is TGTGCTAGCAGCTCCCTGACCGGGAGAAATGAGCAGTTCTTC.

There are many counts of this clonotype. The chain is built from TRBV7-2 and TRBJ1-2; 9 bases match TRBD1. The CDR3 is made up of 17 amino acids. The ends lost 7 bases at V and 5 bases at J; junction bases unmatched: 17. The germline CDR1 and CDR2 sequences are SGHTA and FQGNSA. CDR3 loop: CASTPVGTGQDSYGYTF. In nucleotides, the CDR3 is TGTGCCAGCACCCCCGTCGGGACAGGGCAGGATTCATATGGCTACACCTTC.

This clonotype was recorded many times. The gene calls are TRBV7-9 and TRBJ1-2, with D possibly matching TRBD1 (6 bases). The germline gives CDR1 SEHNR, CDR2 FQNEAQ (reference sequence). The CDR3 extends over 13 amino acids. The V end was cut by 1 base, the J end by 3 bases, with 6 bases between. The CDR3 spells CASSLEGDYGYTF. The CDR3 coding sequence is TGTGCCAGCAGCTTAGAGGGGGACTATGGCTACACCTTC.

In its sample, this clonotype was seen many times. The V and J genes are TRBV7-2 and TRBJ2-3, with D tentatively TRBD2 (5 bases). V lost 4 bases and J lost 3, with 14 bases in between. Germline values: CDR1 SGHTA, CDR2 FQGNSA. The CDR3 spans 15 residues. The CDR3 nucleotides are TGTGCCAGCAGCTCCGAGGGCTTTAGAACAGATACGCAGTATTTT. Translation gives CASSSEGFRTDTQYF.

This clonotype was counted many times. This chain joins TRBV6-2 or TRBV6-3 and TRBJ1-5, with D unclear. This CDR3 spans 13 amino acids. Per germline, CDR1 MNHEY and CDR2 SVGEGT. Trimming removed 2 bases from V and 3 bases from J, with 5 bases in between. The DNA for the CDR3 is TGTGCCAGCAGTTACGGCCACAATCAGCCCCAGCATTTT. It codes for CASSYGHNQPQHF.

As to this clonotype: Mismatch with germline at one junction end may stem from a read error. The V call is TRBV19, the J call TRBJ2-2, with D perhaps TRBD1 (6 bases). The CDR3 runs to 15 residues. CDR1 is LNHDA, CDR2 SQIVND, per germline (reference sequence). CDR3 in amino acids: CASSPTGLNTGVLFF. CDR3 DNA: TGTGCCAGTAGCCCGACAGGATTGAACACCGGGGTGCTGTTTTTT.

V usage is TRBV25-1 and J usage is TRBJ1-5, with TRBD1 as a possible D gene (5 bases). Germline CDR1 MGHDK, CDR2 SYGVNS. V lost 1 base, J lost 0 bases, and 10 bases lay in between. This CDR3 comprises 16 residues. CDR3 nucleotide sequence: TGTGCCAGCAGTGAATGTAAGGGGAGTAGCAATCAGCCCCAGCATTTT. It specifies CASSECKGSSNQPQHF.

A few counts support this clonotype. DNA of the CDR3: TGTGCCAGCAGCTACCGTACCCCGGGTTTAGGAGGGGAGACCCAGTACTTC. As protein: CASSYRTPGLGGETQYF. The V call is TRBV7-2, the J call TRBJ2-5; D is perhaps TRBD2 (6 bases). The CDR3 is 17 residues long. In germline, CDR1 is SGHTA, CDR2 FQGNSA. Trimming took off 4 bases at V and 5 bases at J, with 23 bases between the two ends. Full variable domain (rest looked up from reference TRBV7-2 and TRBJ2-5): GAGVSQSPSNKVTEKGKDVELRCDPISGHTALYWYRQSLGQGLEFLIYFQGNSAPDKSGLPSDRFSAERTGGSVSTLTIQRTQQEDSAVYLCASSYRTPGLGGETQYFGPGTRLLVL.

This chain connects TRBV7-8 to TRBJ1-1, with 8 positions matching TRBD1. V trimming: 1 base; J trimming: 1 base; junction bases outside the gene matches: 14. The V gene's germline CDR1 is SGHVS and CDR2 FQNEAQ. This CDR3 is built from 19 residues. CDR3: CASSLERGQGAGTNTEAFF. The CDR3 bases are TGTGCCAGCAGCTTAGAGAGGGGTCAGGGGGCTGGGACGAACACTGAAGCTTTCTTT.

This clonotype turned up a few times. V is TRBV6-2 or TRBV6-3 and J is TRBJ2-3, with D unresolved. This CDR3 has 12 amino acids. Trimming stripped 4 bases from V and 6 bases from J, with 8 bases between. The germline V gene encodes CDR1 MNHEY and CDR2 SVGEGT. CDR3 loop: CASSFVRDTQYF. The CDR3 nucleotides read TGTGCCAGCAGTTTCGTACGGGATACGCAGTATTTT.

There are many counts of this clonotype. This chain joins TRBV7-2 and TRBJ2-5; tentative D call: TRBD1 (6 bases). The CDR3 is 14 amino acids. CDR1 and CDR2 from the germline V gene are SGHTA and FQGNSA. Between the trimmed V and J ends, which lost 2 bases and 3 bases, there was a span of 10 bases. CDR3 sequence reads: CASSLMDREETQYF. CDR3 nucleotide sequence: TGTGCCAGCAGCTTAATGGACAGAGAAGAGACCCAGTACTTC.

This clonotype was picked up a small number of times. V gene TRBV29-1 combines with J gene TRBJ2-1, with D perhaps matching TRBD1 (6 bases). Trimming removed 5 bases at V and 3 bases at J, with 20 bases between. Per germline, CDR1 SQVTM and CDR2 ANQGSEA. The CDR3 is 16 residues long. CDR3 sequence reads: CSVLAPGVTNYNEQFF. CDR3 in DNA: TGCAGCGTTCTGGCCCCAGGGGTGACCAACTACAATGAGCAGTTCTTC.

V gene TRBV11-1 combines with J gene TRBJ2-5; 7 bases match TRBD1. Losses at the gene ends were 2 bases for V and 2 bases for J; bases not matched to a gene: 5. The CDR3 length is 15 residues. Germline loops: CDR1 SGHAT, CDR2 FQDESV (reference sequence). CDR3: CASSLLPGQQETQYF. CDR3 coding DNA: TGTGCCAGCAGCTTACTTCCGGGACAGCAAGAGACCCAGTACTTC. Drawing the rest from reference TRBV11-1 and TRBJ2-5, the complete variable domain is EAEVAQSPRYKITEKSQAVAFWCDPISGHATLYWYRQILGQGPELLVQFQDESVVDDSQLPKDRFSAERLKGVDSTLKIQPAELGDSAMYLCASSLLPGQQETQYFGPGTRLLVL.

A remark on this clonotype: One junction end disagrees with the germline gene, perhaps due to a read error. The chain joins TRBV19 to TRBJ1-1, with D hard to call. CDR3 length: 12 residues. Germline V gene data show CDR1 as LNHDA and CDR2 as SQIVND (reference sequence). In DNA, the CDR3 is TGTGCCAGTAGTATTCTTGATCGTGAAGTTTTCTTT. It is translated as CASSILDREVFF.

This chain joins TRBV4-2 and TRBJ1-1; 7 positions match TRBD1. This CDR3 contains 15 residues. V trimming: 4 bases; J trimming: 1 base; junction bases outside the gene matches: 6. CDR1 and CDR2 from the germline V gene are LGHNA and YNFKEQ. CDR3 residues: CASSPLDRRNTEAFF. The CDR3 nucleotides read TGTGCCAGCAGCCCACTGGACAGGCGGAACACTGAAGCTTTCTTT.

The J gene is TRBJ2-7, the V gene TRBV20-1; D is unresolved. CDR3 length: 12 amino acids. In germline, CDR1 is DFQATT, CDR2 SNEGSKA (reference sequence). The V end lost 3 bases, the J end lost 1 base, and 7 bases lay between the germline ends. The chain's CDR3 is CSARVISYEQYF. Here the CDR3 DNA reads TGCAGTGCTAGGGTGATTTCCTACGAGCAGTACTTC.

The genes are TRBV12-5 and TRBJ2-2; D is possibly TRBD1 or TRBD2 (5 bases each). Trimming stripped 1 base from V and 10 bases from J, with 13 bases between. The germline CDR1 and CDR2 sequences are LGHNT and FRNRAP. The CDR3 consists of 14 residues. Written as DNA, the CDR3 is TGTGCTAGTGGTTTGGAACCCACCGGGGCGGAGCTGTTTTTT. Translating gives CASGLEPTGAELFF.

This clonotype has at least ten counts. The chain links TRBV7-2 to TRBJ1-6; D remains ambiguous. Germline loops: CDR1 SGHTA, CDR2 FQGNSA. V lost 3 bases and J lost 5, with 2 bases in between. This CDR3 contains 12 residues. CDR3 sequence reads: CASSFNNSPLHF. CDR3 nucleotide sequence: TGTGCCAGCAGCTTTAATAATTCACCCCTCCACTTT.

This clonotype has just a few counts. CDR3 sequence reads: CSVLDRSGTYEQYF. In DNA form, the CDR3 reads TGCAGCGTTCTGGACAGGAGTGGCACCTACGAGCAGTACTTC. The V gene is TRBV29-1, the J gene TRBJ2-7; TRBD1 agrees at 7 bases. This CDR3 has 14 residues. Germline-derived CDR1 and CDR2 are SQVTM and ANQGSEA. With V trimmed by 5 bases and J by 2 bases, 9 bases remained unmatched.

Of note for this clonotype: This clone may be a read error of a much larger clone one base away. This sequence joins TRBV7-2 and TRBJ2-5; no definite D call. Germline V CDR1 and CDR2: SGHTA, FQGNSA. There are 13 residues in the CDR3. For the CDR3, the DNA is TGTGCCAGCGGCTTACTCGTCCAAGAGACCCAGTACTTC. Protein sequence: CASGLLVQETQYF.

This clonotype was picked up a small number of times. The chain joins TRBV12-3 or TRBV12-4 to TRBJ1-4, with D hard to call. This CDR3 region has 14 residues. V lost 2 bases and J lost 4, with 8 bases in between. CDR3 DNA: TGTGCCAGCAGTTTAAGGGAAGTTAATGAAAAACTGTTTTTT. This translates into CASSLREVNEKLFF.

The rearrangement uses TRBV20-1 and TRBJ2-7; possibly TRBD1 for D (6 bases). The V and J ends lost 0 bases and 0 bases respectively, with 12 bases between them. The CDR3 is made up of 15 amino acids. Germline V gene sequence: CDR1 DFQATT, CDR2 SNEGSKA (reference sequence). CDR3 protein: CSARDQQGASYEQYF. Here the CDR3 DNA reads TGCAGTGCTAGAGATCAACAGGGTGCCTCCTACGAGCAGTACTTC.